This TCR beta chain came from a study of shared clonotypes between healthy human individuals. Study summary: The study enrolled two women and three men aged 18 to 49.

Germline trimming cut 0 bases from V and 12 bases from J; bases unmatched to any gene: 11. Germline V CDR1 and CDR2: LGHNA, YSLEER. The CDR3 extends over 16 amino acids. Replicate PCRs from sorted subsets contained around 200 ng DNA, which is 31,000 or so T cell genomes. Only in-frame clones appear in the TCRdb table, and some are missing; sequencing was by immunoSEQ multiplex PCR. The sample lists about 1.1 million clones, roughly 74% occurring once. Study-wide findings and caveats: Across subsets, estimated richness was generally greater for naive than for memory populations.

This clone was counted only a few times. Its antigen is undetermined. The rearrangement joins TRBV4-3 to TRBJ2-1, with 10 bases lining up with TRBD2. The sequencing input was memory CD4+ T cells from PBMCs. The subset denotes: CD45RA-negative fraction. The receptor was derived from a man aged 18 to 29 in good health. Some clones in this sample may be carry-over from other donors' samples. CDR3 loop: CASSQDGASGRKGQFF. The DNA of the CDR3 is TGCGCCAGCAGCCAAGATGGGGCTAGCGGGAGAAAGGGGCAGTTCTTC.